This paragraph covers one T cell receptor (beta chain) sequence. Its target is unknown. Per germline, CDR1 SGHVS and CDR2 FQNEAQ. The CDR3 totals 17 residues. J lost 7 bases, V lost 5 bases, and 16 bases had no gene match. The data belong to a study of T-cell memory formation after mild COVID-19. At the level of the study: Among the donors, TCR clusters were largely specific to each donor. Findings and limits, study-wide: Some SARS-CoV-2-responding clones were already detected in memory before infection. Day 15 to 85 contractors were CD4/CD8 balanced; later expanders leaned CD4+.

5'RACE, which relied on constant-segment primers, yielded TCR alpha and TCR beta cDNA libraries carrying sample barcodes and UMIs. TCRdb fed the 5' RACE reads into MiXCR, producing one record per CDR3 protein. Of about 270,000 distinct CDR3 sequences detected, 15% to 20% appear once; the ten largest clones hold around 23%. Sequenced input: PBMCs or a T cell subset sorted from them (not recorded which). This TCR came from a man between 18 and 35 years old who had mild COVID-19 (a few samples of this study predate the infection). Cell type and time point are not known. The genes are TRBV7-8 and TRBJ1-4; 7 positions match TRBD1. The CDR3 here is CASSQWPRDSIGEKLFF. CDR3 bases: TGTGCCAGCAGCCAATGGCCCCGGGACAGCATCGGTGAAAAACTGTTTTTT.